The following is a T cell receptor (beta chain) sequence with its context. The protocol was immunoSEQ multiplex PCR, while the TCRdb copy is restricted to in-frame clones and leaves out a portion. The profile shows 1,500,000 or so clones, roughly 96% of them singletons. This entry is derived from a study of shared clonotypes between healthy human individuals. V lost 1 base, J lost 8 bases, and 11 bases lay in between. This CDR3 region has 13 residues. Germline CDR1 is WNHNN and CDR2 is SYGVQD (reference sequence). This chain uses TRBV10-1 with TRBJ1-2; perhaps TRBD1 as D (5 bases). Sequenced sample: naive CD4+ T cells sorted from blood. The subset is: CD45RA+ positively selected. The source of this sequence is a man aged 25-45 years in good health. Here the CDR3 reads CASSEFKGFGYTF. The CDR3 bases are TGCGCCAGCAGTGAGTTTAAGGGGTTCGGCTACACCTTC.